The present entry profiles one T cell receptor beta chain with its context. Germline V gives CDR1 MDHEN, CDR2 SYDVKM. The V gene lost 10 bases and the J gene lost 4 bases, with 17 bases spanning the gap. CDR3 length: 14 amino acids. The sample comes from a study of OX40 agonist ivuxolimab in advanced cancers. Clones were read by immunoSEQ multiplex PCR, and TCRdb kept only the in-frame ones, dropping some. The sample consists of about 69,000 clones, 91% of them appearing once. The TCR originated in an adult with an advanced solid tumor such as melanoma, head and neck, liver or kidney cancer. The specimen was CD4+ or CD8+ T cells sorted from blood, collected in a trial of the OX40 agonist ivuxolimab. V is TRBV28 and J is TRBJ1-5; D uncertain. CDR3 nucleotides: TGTGCCACCTATGCGAGAGCCGAAAATCAGCCCCAGCATTTT. Its protein product is CATYARAENQPQHF. Looking up the rest from reference TRBV28 and TRBJ1-5 gives the full variable domain: DVKVTQSSRYLVKRTGEKVFLECVQDMDHENMFWYRQDPGLGLRLIYFSYDVKMKEKGDIPEGYSVSREKKERFSLILESASTNQTSMYLCATYARAENQPQHFGDGTRLSIL.